The subject of this entry is one T cell receptor (beta chain). Its target is not known. In nominal health when sampled, donors likely had unrecorded immune exposures nonetheless. The data originate from a study of cytomegalovirus exposure and HLA in healthy donors. Points from the study as a whole: In a later analysis, productive TCRs from donors in an Asian-associated ancestry cluster reportedly carried fewer N-insertions than the cohort mean. As a later analysis showed, a missense DCLRE1C variant was linked to trimming of TCR beta V- and J-genes. There were over 150 TCR beta chains listed as cytomegalovirus-associated.

Germline CDR1 SGHRS, CDR2 YFSETQ. V shed 0 bases and J 5 bases; nucleotides not matched to a gene: 3. The CDR3 sequence is 15 residues long. Amplification used 60 Vbeta primers and 13 Jbeta primers. The assay was immunoSEQ multiplex PCR, and TCRdb's table has in-frame clones only and misses some. The sample yields 85,000 to 100,000 clones, roughly 80% seen once. The rearrangement uses TRBV5-1 and TRBJ2-5, with TRBD2 identical over 11 bases. This clonotype was obtained from a man aged 55 to 70 in good health and CMV-seropositive. Sample: PBMCs. CDR3: CASSLGLAGRETQYF. In nucleotides, the CDR3 is TGCGCCAGCAGCTTGGGACTAGCGGGGCGCGAGACCCAGTACTTC.